This T cell receptor beta chain was sequenced in a study of T cell repertoires in cytomegalovirus infection. The wider study: Public TCR beta signatures provided an indication of both CMV infection and a matching HLA type. Findings and limits, study-wide: In two of eight donors, the top clonotype was HLA-C-restricted CMV-specific. CMV carriers having the relevant HLA were flagged by cumulative public TCR beta family frequency.

On this clonotype: Its antigen is not identified.

Via MiXCR, TCRdb re-called the reads, giving one row per CDR3 protein. The sample includes approximately 140,000 distinct CDR3 sequences, 8% to 9% seen only once; the top ten take 10%. The CDR3 runs 14 residues. Germline V gene sequence: CDR1 SGHAT, CDR2 FQNNGV. Trimming left V 8 bases short and J 6 bases short, with 19 bases between. The V call is TRBV11-2, the J call TRBJ1-2, with D perhaps matching TRBD1 (5 bases). This receptor was taken from a human donor in good health (CMV status not recorded). Some clones in this sample may be carry-over from other donors' samples. Sequencing input: PBMCs. The CDR3 nucleotides read TGTGCCAGCCGAAGCGCCCTGGGGCGGGATGGCTACACCTTC. Translating it yields CASRSALGRDGYTF.